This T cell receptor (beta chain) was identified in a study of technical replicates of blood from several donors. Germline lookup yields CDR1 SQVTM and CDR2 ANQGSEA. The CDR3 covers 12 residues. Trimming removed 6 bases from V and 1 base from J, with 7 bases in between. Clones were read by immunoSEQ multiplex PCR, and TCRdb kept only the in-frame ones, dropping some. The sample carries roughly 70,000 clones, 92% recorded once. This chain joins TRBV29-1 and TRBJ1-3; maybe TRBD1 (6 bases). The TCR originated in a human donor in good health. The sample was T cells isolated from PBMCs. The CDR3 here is CSVGQSGNTIYF. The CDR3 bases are TGCAGCGTGGGACAATCTGGAAACACCATATATTTT.